This passage covers 11 T cell receptor beta chains from one sample sequenced in a study of T-cell memory formation after mild COVID-19. TCRdb called the 5' RACE reads again in MiXCR, with one record for every CDR3 protein. The sample has 350,000 to 450,000 distinct CDR3 sequences; around 14% are singletons. The sequenced sample consisted of PBMCs or a T cell subset sorted from them (not recorded which). The receptors originated from a man between 18 and 35 years old who had mild COVID-19 (a few samples of this study predate the infection). Cell type and time point are not known.

Ten or more counts support this clonotype. The chain has TRBV7-2 and TRBJ2-7; D possibly matches TRBD1 or TRBD2 (5 bases each). The germline gives CDR1 SGHTA, CDR2 FQGNSA. Between the trimmed V and J ends, which lost 5 bases and 7 bases, there was a span of 18 bases. The CDR3 has 14 amino acids. CDR3 sequence reads: CASSPPSGTGEQYF. CDR3 DNA sequence: TGTGCCAGCAGCCCACCTTCCGGGACGGGGGAGCAGTACTTC.

This clonotype was recorded many times. The chain is built from TRBV18 and TRBJ2-1; D remains ambiguous. The V gene's germline CDR1 is KGHSH and CDR2 LQKENI. CDR3 length equals 13 residues. V dropped 3 bases and J dropped 7 bases, with 10 bases sitting between them. Here the CDR3 reads CASSPPSENEQFF. CDR3 nucleotide sequence: TGTGCCAGCTCACCGCCCTCGGAGAATGAGCAGTTCTTC.

The table lists this clonotype with a few counts. The J gene is TRBJ1-4, the V gene TRBV4-3; D remains unclear. There are 17 residues in the CDR3. V lost 0 bases to trimming and J lost 4 bases, with 15 bases between them. CDR1 is LGHNA and CDR2 is YSLEER in the germline V gene. In nucleotides, the CDR3 is TGCGCCAGCAGCCAAGATTTCAAGGGCCCACTTAATGAAAAACTGTTTTTT. Translation: CASSQDFKGPLNEKLFF.

The chain couples TRBV27 to TRBJ2-2; D ambiguous. This CDR3 has 15 amino acids. Germline V gives CDR1 MNHEY, CDR2 SMNVEV (reference sequence). V shed 0 bases and J shed 1 base, with 6 bases lying between them. The DNA for the CDR3 is TGTGCCAGCAGTTTATCGTACGGGAACACCGGGGAGCTGTTTTTT. Translated, it gives CASSLSYGNTGELFF.

This clonotype has ten or more counts. The rearrangement links TRBV7-9 to TRBJ1-4; TRBD1 matches at 8 bases. CDR3 length: 15 residues. J lost 5 bases, V lost 6 bases, and 8 bases had no gene match. Germline CDR1 and CDR2: SEHNR and FQNEAQ (reference sequence). CDR3: CASSPQGARNEKLFF. CDR3 nucleotides: TGTGCCAGCAGTCCTCAGGGGGCGAGAAATGAAAAACTGTTTTTT.

The V and J genes are TRBV29-1 and TRBJ2-7, with D unclear. V was trimmed by 4 bases and J by 3 bases, leaving 16 bases between them. CDR3 length: 14 residues. Looked up from germline, CDR1 is SQVTM and CDR2 is ANQGSEA. The CDR3 spells CSVGKAKSFYEQYF. The CDR3 DNA reads as TGCAGCGTTGGGAAGGCAAAGTCCTTCTACGAGCAGTACTTC.

This clonotype was found many times. J is TRBJ1-2 and V is TRBV19, with D unresolved. This CDR3 is built from 14 residues. V was pared by 3 bases and J by 5 bases, with 13 bases between. The germline V gene encodes CDR1 LNHDA and CDR2 SQIVND (reference sequence). In DNA form, the CDR3 reads TGTGCCAGTAGTATCGATTGGGCAGAATATGGCTACACCTTC. Translated, it gives CASSIDWAEYGYTF.

This clonotype was picked up a small number of times. The chain combines TRBV20-1 with TRBJ2-4; D may be TRBD2 (5 bases). The germline V and J ends were trimmed by 6 bases and 7 bases, with 10 bases remaining between them. Germline CDR1 DFQATT, CDR2 SNEGSKA (reference sequence). This CDR3 is built from 11 residues. The CDR3 is CSARRGNIQYF. The DNA for the CDR3 is TGCAGTGCCCGCCGGGGTAACATTCAGTACTTC.

Details on this clonotype: The junction shows a germline mismatch at one end, possibly a read error. This chain links TRBV24-1 with TRBJ2-3; unclear D gene. The length of the CDR3 is 11 residues. Germline V lookup: CDR1 KGHDR, CDR2 SFDVKD. As DNA, the CDR3 is TGTGCCACCAGCCTTGTAGATACGCTGTATTTT. Its protein is CATSLVDTLYF.

The sample holds a few counts of this clonotype. V gene TRBV28 combines with J gene TRBJ1-4; D gene uncertain. The V and J ends lost 3 bases and 6 bases respectively, with 11 bases between them. Germline assignment: CDR1 MDHEN and CDR2 SYDVKM. This CDR3 has 14 residues. CDR3 sequence: CASSLGGFYEKLFF. The CDR3 nucleotides are TGTGCCAGCAGTTTGGGAGGTTTTTATGAAAAACTGTTTTTT.

The table lists this clonotype with many counts. The chain carries TRBV29-1 and TRBJ2-1, with 10 positions matching TRBD1. CDR1 SQVTM and CDR2 ANQGSEA come from the germline V gene. The length of the CDR3 is 13 residues. Losses at the gene ends were 6 bases for V and 6 bases for J; bases not matched to a gene: 5. In DNA form, the CDR3 reads TGCAGCGTGAGACAGGGGGCTGTCAATGAGCAGTTCTTC. It is translated as CSVRQGAVNEQFF.